The 23 T cell receptor beta chains reported below all come from one sample, sequenced in a study of PD-1 blockade in mismatch repair-deficient tumors. Produced via immunoSEQ multiplex PCR; TCRdb's table is partial and in-frame only. The sample carries about 34,000 clones, 75% to 90% recorded once. The sequencing here drew on PBMCs, taken less than 7 weeks after starting pembrolizumab. These receptors were obtained from an adult with mismatch repair-deficient cancer.

The chain has TRBV7-2 and TRBJ2-1; TRBD1 matches 8 bases. The CDR3 runs 13 residues. CDR1 is SGHTA and CDR2 is FQGNSA in the germline V gene. J was trimmed by 5 bases and V by 5 bases; bases with no gene match: 2. CDR3 residues: CASSAGQDNEQFF. The CDR3 DNA reads as TGTGCCAGCAGCGCGGGACAGGACAATGAGCAGTTCTTC.

The J gene is TRBJ2-7, the V gene TRBV5-1; TRBD2 matches at 11 bases. Looked up from germline, CDR1 is SGHRS and CDR2 is YFSETQ. V trimming: 0 bases; J trimming: 9 bases; junction bases outside the gene matches: 14. The CDR3 has 17 residues. The CDR3 spells CASSLAPTSGTLRGQYF. CDR3 DNA: TGCGCCAGCAGCTTGGCCCCGACTAGCGGGACCTTACGAGGGCAGTACTTC.

This sequence joins TRBV6-1 and TRBJ1-3; 9 nucleotides match TRBD1. V dropped 5 bases and J dropped 0; count of bases not matched to a gene: 2. Germline lookup yields CDR1 MNHNS and CDR2 SASEGT. The CDR3 runs to 15 residues. The CDR3 region is CASSRTGVSGNTIYF. The CDR3 nucleotides read TGTGCCAGCAGTCGGACAGGGGTCTCTGGAAACACCATATATTTT.

The chain has TRBV11-2 and TRBJ1-2, with D unclear. The length of the CDR3 is 12 residues. V gave up 1 base and J gave up 5 bases, with 5 bases separating them. Germline CDR1 SGHAT, CDR2 FQNNGV. The chain's CDR3 is CASSLGDYGYTF. The CDR3 DNA sequence: TGTGCCAGCAGCTTAGGAGATTATGGCTACACCTTC.

The CDR3 DNA follows: TGTGCCAGCAGTTACTCTAGGGACAGGGGGCTTGGCTACACCTTC. This encodes CASSYSRDRGLGYTF. The V call is TRBV6-5, the J call TRBJ1-2; TRBD1 matches at 12 bases. V shed 0 bases and J 7 bases; nucleotides not matched to a gene: 3. CDR1 is MNHEY, CDR2 SVGAGI, per germline. The CDR3 is made up of 15 amino acids.

V gene TRBV30 combines with J gene TRBJ1-4; D is uncertain. V was cut by 3 bases and J by 8 bases, with 10 bases left in between. The CDR3 is 12 residues long. Germline loops: CDR1 GTSNPN, CDR2 SVGIG (reference sequence). The CDR3 sequence: CAWRANAEKLFF. The DNA of the CDR3 is TGTGCCTGGAGGGCAAATGCCGAAAAACTGTTTTTT.

The chain recombines TRBV19 with TRBJ2-7; the D gene is possibly TRBD1 (6 bases). The CDR3 contains 13 residues. Per germline, CDR1 LNHDA and CDR2 SQIVND (reference sequence). Trimming removed 8 bases at V and 2 bases at J, with 13 bases between. The CDR3 is CASAQGSPYEQYF. CDR3 in DNA: TGTGCCAGTGCACAGGGCTCTCCCTACGAGCAGTACTTC.

This chain links TRBV27 with TRBJ2-7; D perhaps matches TRBD2 (6 bases). Germline V gives CDR1 MNHEY, CDR2 SMNVEV (reference sequence). The CDR3 runs to 15 residues. Trimming cost V 0 bases and J 4 bases, with 13 bases left between them. CDR3 bases: TGTGCCAGCAGTTTATCTGGGGGGATAGTATACGAGCAGTACTTC. It encodes CASSLSGGIVYEQYF.

The V call is TRBV5-1, the J call TRBJ1-2, with TRBD1 identical over 7 bases. The CDR3 spans 15 residues. Germline lookup yields CDR1 SGHRS and CDR2 YFSETQ. V was clipped by 4 bases and J by 8 bases; unmatched bases: 14. The CDR3 here is CASSPSGTASYGYTF. CDR3 sequence (DNA): TGCGCCAGCAGCCCCTCCGGGACAGCCTCTTACGGCTACACCTTC.

The chain is built from TRBV4-1 and TRBJ2-7, with 12 bases fitting TRBD2. The CDR3 covers 18 residues. V gave up 1 base and J gave up 0 bases; unmatched junction bases: 7. The germline gives CDR1 MGHRA, CDR2 YSYEKL. CDR3 residues: CASSQGGTSGPSSYEQYF. Written as DNA, the CDR3 is TGCGCCAGCAGCCAAGGGGGGACTAGCGGGCCGAGCTCCTACGAGCAGTACTTC.

The chain couples TRBV27 to TRBJ2-7, with 12 bases fitting TRBD2. Germline values: CDR1 MNHEY, CDR2 SMNVEV (reference sequence). After removal of 3 bases from V and 1 base from J, the junction contained 10 bases not matched to a gene. The CDR3 length is 18 residues. The CDR3 region has the DNA TGTGCCAGCAGTTTTCTATCCGGGACTAGCGGGCTGTCCTACGAGCAGTACTTC. It specifies CASSFLSGTSGLSYEQYF.

This clone was seen a few times. The chain combines TRBV28 with TRBJ1-2; TRBD1 agrees at 9 bases. From germline, CDR1 is MDHEN and CDR2 SYDVKM. The CDR3 spans 16 residues. After removal of 10 bases from V and 0 bases from J, the junction contained 12 bases not matched to a gene. The CDR3 DNA reads TGTGCCATTCACCCCGGGACAGGGCCATCTAACTATGGCTACACCTTC. It codes for CAIHPGTGPSNYGYTF.

The V gene is TRBV7-2, the J gene TRBJ2-2; 10 nucleotides agree with TRBD2. V gave up 6 bases and J gave up 5 bases; unmatched junction bases: 6. The germline V gene has CDR1 SGHTA and CDR2 FQGNSA. The CDR3 covers 15 residues. CDR3 loop: CASRSSGRTTGELFF. The CDR3 DNA follows: TGTGCCAGCAGATCTAGCGGGAGAACTACCGGGGAGCTGTTTTTT.

This clone has more than one count but fewer than ten. V and J are TRBV5-1 and TRBJ2-7, with TRBD1 as a possible D gene (5 bases). The CDR3 loop spans 13 amino acids. Germline CDR1 reads SGHRS; CDR2 reads YFSETQ. V lost 4 bases and J lost 3, with 11 bases in between. Here the CDR3 DNA reads TGCGCCAGCAGCCTAAAAGGGGACTACGAGCAGTACTTC. As protein: CASSLKGDYEQYF.

The V and J genes are TRBV19 and TRBJ1-5, with D maybe TRBD1 (5 bases). Germline CDR1 LNHDA, CDR2 SQIVND (reference sequence). The length of the CDR3 is 15 residues. V lost 3 bases and J 2 bases, leaving 11 bases between the germline ends. This chain's CDR3 is CASSIGPGGNQPQHF. In DNA, the CDR3 is TGTGCCAGTAGTATCGGCCCGGGGGGCAATCAGCCCCAGCATTTT.

The sample holds one count of this clone. The rearrangement joins TRBV11-3 to TRBJ2-3; D call uncertain. The CDR3 consists of 15 residues. Per the germline V gene, CDR1 is SGHNT and CDR2 is YENEEA. Trimming removed 5 bases at V and 0 bases at J, with 12 bases between. CDR3 DNA sequence: TGTGCCAGCAGCGTCTGGGCGACAAGCACAGATACGCAGTATTTT. Translation gives CASSVWATSTDTQYF.

This sequence joins TRBV30 and TRBJ1-4, with TRBD1 identical over 9 bases. The J segment lost 7 bases and the V segment lost 0 bases, leaving 6 bases of the junction unmatched. The CDR3 length is 15 residues. The germline V gene has CDR1 GTSNPN and CDR2 SVGIG (reference sequence). CDR3 sequence reads: CAWSVGTGRGEKLFF. CDR3 nucleotides: TGTGCCTGGAGTGTAGGGACAGGGCGAGGTGAAAAACTGTTTTTT.

The chain uses TRBV11-2 and TRBJ2-2, with 12 bases aligning to TRBD2. Per the germline V gene, CDR1 is SGHAT and CDR2 is FQNNGV. This CDR3 is 18 amino acids long. V lost 0 bases, J lost 5 bases, and 7 bases stayed unmatched. CDR3 amino acids: CASSLDPRTSGATGELFF. The CDR3 bases are TGTGCCAGCAGCTTAGATCCCCGGACTAGCGGGGCTACCGGGGAGCTGTTTTTT. The complete variable domain, with remaining parts taken from reference TRBV11-2 and TRBJ2-2, reads EAGVAQSPRYKIIEKRQSVAFWCNPISGHATLYWYQQILGQGPKLLIQFQNNGVVDDSQLPKDRFSAERLKGVDSTLKIQPAKLEDSAVYLCASSLDPRTSGATGELFFGEGSRLTVL.

This chain connects TRBV28 to TRBJ1-2, with D maybe TRBD1 (5 bases). Germline V gene data show CDR1 as MDHEN and CDR2 as SYDVKM. Trimming took off 5 bases at V and 8 bases at J, with 12 bases between the two ends. CDR3 length equals 12 residues. The CDR3 coding sequence is TGTGCCAGCAGTAGCAGGGATTTCGGCTACACCTTC. The encoded protein is CASSSRDFGYTF.

The V and J genes are TRBV28 and TRBJ2-5; TRBD2 aligns across 10 bases. With 2 bases clipped from V and 1 base from J, the junction kept 10 bases outside the gene matches. CDR1 is MDHEN and CDR2 is SYDVKM in the germline V gene. CDR3 size: 18 residues. The CDR3 loop reads CASSLSSGLAGVQETQYF. CDR3 sequence (DNA): TGTGCCAGCAGTTTAAGTTCCGGGCTAGCGGGAGTCCAAGAGACCCAGTACTTC.

V usage is TRBV4-1 and J usage is TRBJ2-5; 13 bases map to TRBD2. Matching the DNA end better, TRBJ2-7 makes the J call doubtful. Germline V gives CDR1 MGHRA, CDR2 YSYEKL. The CDR3 is 17 residues long. CDR3 sequence: CASSLRGTSGDTYEQYF. CDR3 DNA: TGCGCCAGCAGCCTCCGAGGGACTAGCGGGGACACCTACGAGCAGTACTTC.

V is TRBV9 and J is TRBJ2-1; the match to TRBD1 covers 11 bases. The CDR3 consists of 19 residues. With V trimmed by 3 bases and J by 1 base, 12 bases remained unmatched. The germline V gene encodes CDR1 SGDLS and CDR2 YYNGEE. CDR3 sequence (DNA): TGTGCCAGCAGCGGACGGACAGGGGGCAATACGGAGTCCTACAATGAGCAGTTCTTC. It encodes CASSGRTGGNTESYNEQFF. Using reference TRBV9 and TRBJ2-1 for the parts outside the CDR3, the full variable domain is DSGVTQTPKHLITATGQRVTLRCSPRSGDLSVYWYQQSLDQGLQFLIQYYNGEERAKGNILERFSAQQFPDLHSELNLSSLELGDSALYFCASSGRTGGNTESYNEQFFGPGTRLTVL.

The chain combines TRBV19 with TRBJ2-4; D perhaps matches TRBD2 (5 bases). The V gene's germline CDR1 is LNHDA and CDR2 SQIVND (reference sequence). CDR3 size: 14 residues. Between the trimmed V and J ends, which lost 5 bases and 6 bases, there was a span of 14 bases. In nucleotides, the CDR3 is TGTGCCAGTAGTCCCCCCGGGGAAGGAAACATTCAGTACTTC. It translates to CASSPPGEGNIQYF.